A single count supports the clone carrying this T cell receptor beta chain. Original methodology: Nucleated cell counts were estimated from reference gene primer amplification. TCRdb's copy holds only in-frame clones and misses some; the assay was immunoSEQ multiplex PCR. V and J calls and clone size are as listed in that table; D and trimming were resolved from the DNA. Found here are over 400,000 clones, over 75% of them singletons; the top ten hold approximately 3.2%. This CDR3 spans 14 amino acids. Germline CDR1 reads SGHRS; CDR2 reads YFSETQ. V lost 1 base, J lost 4 bases, and 11 bases lay in between. The sample is drawn from a study of blood T cell repertoires in COVID-19. In the study overall: COVID-19 samples, acute and convalescent, were from the United States, Italy and Spain. Sources were T cells, B-cell-depleted T cells, or PBMCs; the material itself was cDNA or gDNA.

The TCR sequence derives from a human donor in a cohort sampled during active COVID-19. The specimen was peripheral blood. The V gene is TRBV5-1, the J gene TRBJ1-2, with D uncertain. The CDR3 spells CASSLSYVSYGYTF. As DNA, the CDR3 is TGCGCCAGCAGCTTGTCATATGTCAGCTATGGCTACACCTTC.